This TCR beta chain originates from a study of T cell repertoires in cytomegalovirus infection. This clonotype was observed a handful of times. The antigen is not known. TCRdb recomputed calls from the reads with MiXCR, one row per CDR3 protein. Here the sample spans around 140,000 distinct CDR3 sequences, over 25% being singletons. Overall study results and limits: HLA-C-restricted TCR beta clonotypes specific for CMV led the ex vivo response. There were carriers of CMV plus the relevant HLA, and cumulative public TCR beta family frequency identified them.

The receptor's source is a human donor in good health (CMV status not recorded). Some clones in this sample may be carry-over from other donors' samples. Specimen: CD8+ T cells from cultured PBMCs, collected from culture after CMV antigen stimulation.

For the CDR3, the DNA is TGTGCCAGCAGTTTTGGGGCTGAGGGGCTGGGCACCGGGGAGCTGTTTTTT. Its protein is CASSFGAEGLGTGELFF. This sequence joins TRBV12-3 or TRBV12-4 and TRBJ2-2; D may match TRBD1 or TRBD2 (5 bases each). The ends were cut back, 3 bases at V and 4 bases at J, with 18 bases in the middle. CDR3 length: 17 residues.